Below are 17 T cell receptor beta chains sequenced from a single sample in a study of neurological immune-mediated disorders. MiXCR, applied by TCRdb to the 5' RACE reads, yields one record per CDR3 protein. The sample gives 50,000 to 60,000 distinct CDR3 sequences, 2% to 2.5% of which show up once; about 2.9% is in the top ten. The sequenced sample consisted of PBMCs. These receptors came from a middle-aged man with multiple sclerosis.

There are many counts of this clonotype. The gene calls are TRBV7-2 and TRBJ2-1; 9 bases are shared with TRBD2. V was clipped by 4 bases and J by 13 bases; unmatched bases: 11. CDR3 length: 14 amino acids. Germline values: CDR1 SGHTA, CDR2 FQGNSA. CDR3 nucleotide sequence: TGTGCCAGCAGCTCCGCTAGAGCGGGGGGCACACAGTTCTTC. It specifies CASSSARAGGTQFF.

The sample holds many counts of this clonotype. V usage is TRBV9 and J usage is TRBJ2-5; TRBD1 matches at 7 bases. V shed 3 bases, J shed 2 bases, and the junction held 7 bases outside the gene matches. The CDR3 is 15 residues long. Germline V gene data show CDR1 as SGDLS and CDR2 as YYNGEE. CDR3 nucleotides: TGTGCCAGCAGCGCATCCGGGACAGTTCAAGAGACCCAGTACTTC. Translation: CASSASGTVQETQYF.

The J gene is TRBJ2-7, the V gene TRBV30, with 9 bases aligning to TRBD1. CDR1 is GTSNPN, CDR2 SVGIG, per germline (reference sequence). This CDR3 is built from 14 residues. The ends lost 1 base at V and 5 bases at J; junction bases unmatched: 6. CDR3 DNA sequence: TGTGCCTGGAGTGCCGGGACAGGGCGCAACGAGCAGTACTTC. Translating it yields CAWSAGTGRNEQYF.

This clonotype was recorded many times. The rearrangement links TRBV20-1 to TRBJ2-7; 8 bases line up with TRBD1. CDR1 is DFQATT and CDR2 is SNEGSKA in the germline V gene (reference sequence). V lost 3 bases, J lost 4 bases, and 8 bases stayed unmatched. This CDR3 has 14 amino acids. The CDR3 sequence: CSARGRGPTYEQYF. For the CDR3, the DNA is TGCAGTGCTAGGGGCAGGGGGCCAACGTACGAGCAGTACTTC.

This clonotype was seen only a few times. This chain connects TRBV6-1 to TRBJ2-3, with TRBD2 identical over 7 bases. Germline V gene data show CDR1 as MNHNS and CDR2 as SASEGT. The CDR3 runs to 14 residues. V dropped 6 bases and J dropped 0; count of bases not matched to a gene: 3. The CDR3 here is CASRLAESTDTQYF. The CDR3 DNA sequence: TGTGCCAGCAGGCTAGCGGAGAGCACAGATACGCAGTATTTT.

In this sample, this clonotype turned up many times. The J gene is TRBJ2-5, the V gene TRBV7-2; D is undetermined. This CDR3 region has 14 residues. CDR1 is SGHTA and CDR2 is FQGNSA in the germline V gene. With 1 base removed from V and 2 bases from J, the gap between germline ends came to 8 bases. The CDR3 bases are TGTGCCAGCAGCTTAGGTCTGCCTCAAGAGACCCAGTACTTC. Protein sequence: CASSLGLPQETQYF.

This clonotype was observed at least ten times. The J gene is TRBJ2-1, the V gene TRBV4-3; D may be TRBD2 (5 bases). CDR1 is LGHNA and CDR2 is YSLEER in the germline V gene. The V and J ends lost 0 bases and 10 bases respectively, with 7 bases between them. This CDR3 region has 12 residues. The CDR3 is CASSQDRREQFF. The CDR3 DNA reads as TGCGCCAGCAGCCAAGATCGGAGGGAGCAGTTCTTC.

This clonotype was detected many times. The CDR3 is CASSPEGRVNSPLHF. In DNA, the CDR3 is TGTGCCAGCAGCCCGGAGGGCAGGGTTAATTCACCCCTCCACTTT. The V call is TRBV7-3, the J call TRBJ1-6, with D tentatively TRBD1 (5 bases). Per the germline V gene, CDR1 is SGHTA and CDR2 is FQGTGA. V was cut by 5 bases and J by 6 bases, with 14 bases left in between. The CDR3 runs to 15 residues.

The table lists this clonotype with many counts. The rearrangement joins TRBV3-1 to TRBJ2-3, with 7 bases that match TRBD2. Germline CDR1 reads LGHDT; CDR2 reads YNNKEL (reference sequence). The CDR3 sequence is 14 residues long. Germline trimming cut 1 base from V and 5 bases from J; bases unmatched to any gene: 3. The CDR3 coding sequence is TGTGCCAGCAGCCAAGGAGCGGGGAAAGATACGCAGTATTTT. Protein: CASSQGAGKDTQYF.

This clonotype was picked up many times. The V call is TRBV7-2, the J call TRBJ2-1; perhaps TRBD1 as D (6 bases). CDR3 length equals 15 residues. V was cut by 0 bases and J by 7 bases, with 13 bases left in between. Looked up from germline, CDR1 is SGHTA and CDR2 is FQGNSA. The CDR3 region is CASSLARGTYNEQFF. Here the CDR3 DNA reads TGTGCCAGCAGCTTAGCGAGGGGGACGTATAATGAGCAGTTCTTC.

This clonotype was picked up many times. In DNA, the CDR3 is TGTGCCAGCAGCTTATCACGGTACCAAGAGACCCAGTACTTC. Its translation is CASSLSRYQETQYF. The chain couples TRBV11-2 to TRBJ2-5; D unresolved. Germline loops: CDR1 SGHAT, CDR2 FQNNGV. Trimming took 2 bases from V and 0 from J, leaving 7 bases between them. This CDR3 has 14 residues.

This clonotype was recorded at least ten times. The chain is built from TRBV28 and TRBJ2-7; D may be TRBD1 or TRBD2 (5 bases each). Trimming removed 5 bases at V and 2 bases at J, with 13 bases between. This CDR3 has 14 residues. Germline-derived CDR1 and CDR2 are MDHEN and SYDVKM. The CDR3 is CASSRPGTAYEQYF. CDR3 DNA: TGTGCCAGCAGTCGTCCAGGGACGGCCTACGAGCAGTACTTC.

This clonotype came up many times. This chain links TRBV12-3 or TRBV12-4 with TRBJ2-5; D perhaps matches TRBD1 (5 bases). CDR3 length: 11 residues. With 6 bases removed from V and 7 bases from J, the gap between germline ends came to 9 bases. The CDR3 DNA is TGTGCCAGCAGGAAGGGGTGGACCCAGTACTTC. It yields the protein CASRKGWTQYF.

In its sample, this clonotype was seen a few times. The V and J genes are TRBV10-2 and TRBJ1-1; tentatively, D is TRBD1 (6 bases). V shed 6 bases and J shed 0 bases, with 17 bases lying between them. The germline V gene has CDR1 WSHSY and CDR2 SAAADI. The CDR3 has 16 amino acids. For the CDR3, the DNA is TGCGCCAGCAGAGGGGGACGCAGGATTGTGAACACTGAAGCTTTCTTT. Protein sequence: CASRGGRRIVNTEAFF.

This clonotype was seen ten or more times. The CDR3 loop reads CASSPRRQVDNQPQHF. The DNA for the CDR3 is TGTGCCAGCTCACCCCGGAGACAGGTAGACAATCAGCCCCAGCATTTT. This chain connects TRBV18 to TRBJ1-5; D perhaps matches TRBD1 (6 bases). The V and J ends lost 3 bases and 3 bases respectively, with 15 bases between them. Germline V gene sequence: CDR1 KGHSH, CDR2 LQKENI. The length of the CDR3 is 16 residues.

This clonotype showed up many times. The J gene is TRBJ1-6, the V gene TRBV10-3; 7 nucleotides match TRBD1. Germline V CDR1 and CDR2: ENHRY, SYGVKD. This CDR3 region has 12 residues. The V segment lost 8 bases and the J segment 7 bases; nucleotides outside the gene matches: 2. Here the CDR3 reads CAIGGQNSPLHF. The CDR3 DNA reads TGTGCCATCGGGGGACAGAATTCACCCCTCCACTTT.

This clonotype was observed at least ten times. The gene calls are TRBV28 and TRBJ2-2; D perhaps matches TRBD1 (5 bases). V gave up 6 bases and J gave up 1 base, with 9 bases separating them. The CDR3 covers 14 residues. CDR1 MDHEN and CDR2 SYDVKM come from the germline V gene. CDR3 nucleotide sequence: TGTGCCAGCAGCATAAGGGGGAACACCGGGGAGCTGTTTTTT. Protein: CASSIRGNTGELFF.